The clone carrying this T cell receptor (beta chain) was picked up many times. Its antigen is unknown. Per the original methods: To classify distant metastasis in papillary thyroid cancer, a model was built from CDR3 differences across clinicopathological groups. Via MiXCR, TCRdb re-called the PCR reads. The authors' filters were not applied to this entry. This sample has about 32,000 clones, with about 19% found just once. The germline V gene encodes CDR1 SGHAT and CDR2 FQNNGV. Trimming cost V 4 bases and J 6 bases; bases outside gene matches: 6. There are 15 residues in the CDR3. This entry belongs to a study of metastatic and nonmetastatic thyroid tumors. Overall study: Comparative analysis of repertoires was undertaken across blood and tumor or nodule tissue obtained from malignant and benign thyroid patients. Study-level results: Significantly higher TCR beta diversity was reportedly seen in malignant thyroid tumors than benign nodules, in blood and tumor.

Patients were all untreated before their thyroid surgery. The rearrangement links TRBV11-2 to TRBJ2-2; 9 bases match TRBD2. The origin of this receptor is a female donor with papillary thyroid cancer or a benign thyroid nodule (not recorded which). Some clones in this sample may be carry-over from other donors' samples. The material sequenced was blood. The CDR3 DNA is TGTGCCAGCAGCTCCGCGGGAGGGGCGGCCGGGGAGCTGTTTTTT. It codes for CASSSAGGAAGELFF.